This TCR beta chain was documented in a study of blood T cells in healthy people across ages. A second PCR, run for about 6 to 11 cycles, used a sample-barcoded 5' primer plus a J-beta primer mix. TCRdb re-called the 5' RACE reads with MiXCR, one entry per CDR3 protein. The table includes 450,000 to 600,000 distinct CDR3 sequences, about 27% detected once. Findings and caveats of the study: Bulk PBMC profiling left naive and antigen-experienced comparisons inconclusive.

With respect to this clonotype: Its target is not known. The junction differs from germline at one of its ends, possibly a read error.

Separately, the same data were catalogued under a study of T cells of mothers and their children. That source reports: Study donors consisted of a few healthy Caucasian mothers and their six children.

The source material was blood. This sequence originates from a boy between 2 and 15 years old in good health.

Here the CDR3 DNA reads TGTGCCTGCAGCTATCGTGCAACTAATGAAAAACTGTTTTTT. Translation: CACSYRATNEKLFF. The chain recombines TRBV12-3 or TRBV12-4 with TRBJ1-4, with unresolved D. The CDR3 length is 14 residues.